This T cell receptor beta chain is from a study of CD8+ T cells in alopecia areata. Whole-study context: C3H/HeJ graft donors with spontaneous alopecia, aged about 6-13 months, supplied skin that was transplanted onto female C3H/HeJ mice aged roughly 7-11 weeks. Regarding the study as a whole: Lesional scalp exceeded normal scalp in clonality, especially in alopecia totalis/universalis. Although TCR sharing was seen in mice, sharing across patients was less clear, possibly for HLA-related reasons.

Trimming at V came to 3 bases and at J to 3 bases, leaving 1 base not matched to a gene. This CDR3 is 15 amino acids long. Germline CDR1 and CDR2: NSQYPW and LRSPGD (reference sequence). There are a few counts of this clone. Its specificity is unknown. The germline and genes are mouse ones. The read gets to within 4 residues of the CDR3 end, and the germline J gene fills in the rest. This sample also contains other DNA sequences that code for the same CDR3. Sequencing templates came from extracted RNA that was reverse transcribed into cDNA. Clones were sequenced by immunoSEQ multiplex PCR, and TCRdb holds only the in-frame ones, with some missing. The sample has 200,000 to 300,000 clones, none seen only once. The pooled cutaneous lymph node cells were sorted using several markers (CD4, CD8alpha, NKG2D, NKG2ACE and others).

The chain employs TRBV1 and TRBJ2-1; 11 bases are a match to TRBD2. The sequence came from a C3H/HeJ mouse with alopecia areata. The MHC haplotype of this mouse line is H2-k. Sequenced sample: CD4+ T cells sorted from a lymph node. CDR3: CTCSAGLGVYAEQFF. Partial CDR3 DNA: TGCACCTGCAGTGCGGGACTGGGGGTCTATGCT.